The clone carrying this TCR beta chain came up a few times. Patients of the Seattle cohort, enrolled during active infection, were followed longitudinally. Profiled with immunoSEQ multiplex PCR; TCRdb holds only in-frame clones, not every one. The sample records roughly 140,000 clones, 80% to 90% being singletons. This sample was taken from a study of blood T cell repertoires in COVID-19. The receptor comes from a woman in her sixties with COVID-19, enrolled during active disease. The sequenced sample was peripheral blood.

CDR3 sequence (DNA): TGTGCCAGCTCACCCGTGGACAGGGCTGGAAACACCATATATTTT. As protein: CASSPVDRAGNTIYF. The rearrangement links TRBV18 to TRBJ1-3, with 8 bases aligning to TRBD1. The V segment lost 3 bases and the J segment 2 bases; nucleotides outside the gene matches: 3. This CDR3 is built from 15 residues. Germline CDR1 is KGHSH and CDR2 is LQKENI.